This T cell receptor (beta chain) was profiled in a study of cytomegalovirus exposure and HLA in healthy donors. Study summary: A later analysis reported the 120 validation repertoires used the same platform as the approximately 650 first-cohort repertoires. The study's findings and limits: The study flagged some 180 TCR beta chains as cytomegalovirus-associated. Reportedly, cytomegalovirus status was diagnosed with high sensitivity and specificity.

The approximately 130-subject validation cohort, separate from the approximately 670-subject first cohort, included the donors. Of note for this clone: No antigen is known for it.

The CDR3 is 16 residues long. The ends were cut back, 0 bases at V and 0 bases at J, with 9 bases in the middle. Germline-derived CDR1 and CDR2 are MNHEY and SVGAGI. Produced via immunoSEQ multiplex PCR; TCRdb's table is partial and in-frame only. The table has 60,000 or so clones, over 90% seen once. The receptor was isolated from a man aged 18-30 years in good health and CMV-seronegative. The rearrangement links TRBV6-5 to TRBJ1-3; weak D call: TRBD1 (5 bases). Sequencing was done on a sample of PBMCs. The CDR3 region has the DNA TGTGCCAGCAGTTACTCGACGGACACCTCTGGAAACACCATATATTTT. Its translation is CASSYSTDTSGNTIYF.